The clone carrying this T cell receptor (beta chain) has a handful of counts. The V and J ends lost 4 bases and 4 bases, in that order; junction bases with no gene match: 8. The CDR3 is 15 amino acids. CDR1 and CDR2 from the germline V gene are SGHRS and YFSETQ. These data belong to a study of patients and donors after allogeneic stem cell transplantation. MiXCR, applied by TCRdb to the RT-PCR reads, yields one record per CDR3 protein. The sample holds 900,000 to 1,000,000 distinct CDR3 sequences, roughly 17% seen once. This clonotype originated in a human donor who was either an allogeneic HSCT recipient or a stem cell or donor lymphocyte infusion donor (not recorded which). It is not recorded whose cells these are; they may come from a transplant donor. The sequencing sample was made of blood, either unsorted or a sorted T cell fraction (not recorded which). The chain has TRBV5-1 and TRBJ1-3, with TRBD1 matching 7 bases. The DNA for the CDR3 is TGCGCCAGCAGCGCCGGACAGGCAGACGGAAACACCATATATTTT. As protein: CASSAGQADGNTIYF.